This TCR beta chain originates from a study of shared clonotypes between healthy human individuals. Naive CD4+ cells were CD45RA-selected; the remaining cells were memory. V gave up 2 bases and J gave up 1 base, with 13 bases separating them. The CDR3 is 15 amino acids. Germline V CDR1 and CDR2: SGDLS, YYNGEE. In the study's own analysis: Filtering was not the same, since immunoSEQ gave junction-only sequences without quality scores. TCRdb's table, derived via immunoSEQ multiplex PCR, lists solely in-frame clones and lacks some. V, J and clone size were drawn from that table, and D and trimming were deduced from the DNA. The sample consists of over a million clones, roughly 97% of them appearing once. Study-wide findings and caveats: Clonotypes shared by all four donors outscored non-shared clonotypes in generation probability.

Points on this clone: Its antigen remains unknown.

This chain links TRBV9 with TRBJ2-7; the D gene is possibly TRBD2 (6 bases). The source of this sequence is a man aged 30-40 years in good health. The sample consisted of naive CD4+ T cells sorted from blood. The subset: CD45RA+ positively selected. DNA for the CDR3: TGTGCCAGCAGCGTTACGGGGGTATCGTCCTACGAGCAGTACTTC. This sequence encodes CASSVTGVSSYEQYF.